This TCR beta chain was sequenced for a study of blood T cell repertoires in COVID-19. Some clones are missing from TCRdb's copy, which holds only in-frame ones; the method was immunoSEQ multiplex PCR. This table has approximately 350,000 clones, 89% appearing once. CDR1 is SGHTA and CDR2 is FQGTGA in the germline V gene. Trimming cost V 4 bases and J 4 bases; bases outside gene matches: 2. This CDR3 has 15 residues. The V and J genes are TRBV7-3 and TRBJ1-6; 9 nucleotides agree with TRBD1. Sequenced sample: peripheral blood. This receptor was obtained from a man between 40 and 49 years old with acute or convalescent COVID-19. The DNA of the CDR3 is TGTGCCAGCAGCTCCGGGACAGGGTATAATTCACCCCTCCACTTT. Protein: CASSSGTGYNSPLHF.